The 26 T cell receptor beta chains below were found in one sample sequenced in a study of patients and donors after allogeneic stem cell transplantation. TCRdb itself ran the RT-PCR reads through MiXCR, one entry per CDR3 protein. The table records about 410,000 distinct CDR3 sequences, more than 15% of them present only once. Sequenced: blood, either unsorted or a sorted T cell fraction (not recorded which). Receptors were obtained from a human donor who was either an allogeneic HSCT recipient or a stem cell or donor lymphocyte infusion donor (not recorded which). It is not recorded whose cells these are; they may come from a transplant donor.

This clonotype was counted between two and nine times. This sequence joins TRBV18 and TRBJ1-1, with D possibly being TRBD1 (5 bases). Germline V gene data show CDR1 as KGHSH and CDR2 as LQKENI. The V and J ends lost 1 base and 5 bases respectively, with 11 bases between them. The CDR3 spans 14 residues. CDR3 sequence reads: CASSPQGLGTEAFF. The CDR3 DNA is TGTGCCAGCTCACCACAGGGGTTGGGTACTGAAGCTTTCTTT.

This clonotype has just a few counts. The chain has TRBV4-2 and TRBJ2-4; D possibly matches TRBD1 or TRBD2 (8 bases each). Germline V gene lookup returns CDR1 LGHNA and CDR2 YNFKEQ. This CDR3 has 19 residues. The V gene lost 0 bases and the J gene lost 8 bases, with 26 bases spanning the gap. CDR3 protein: CASSQDTGDRGLVGDIQYF. The CDR3 DNA sequence: TGTGCCAGCAGCCAAGACACGGGAGACAGGGGACTAGTTGGGGACATTCAGTACTTC.

This clonotype was found a few times. This chain links TRBV4-1 with TRBJ2-7, with 11 nucleotides matching TRBD2. The CDR3 has 14 residues. CDR1 is MGHRA and CDR2 is YSYEKL in the germline V gene. V lost 4 bases and J lost 6; bases outside the gene matches: 5. CDR3 DNA: TGCGCCAGCAGCCCACTAGCGGGAGAGGGCGAGCAGTACTTC. This encodes CASSPLAGEGEQYF.

This clonotype was seen many times. This chain connects TRBV9 to TRBJ1-1, with TRBD1 as a possible D gene (5 bases). CDR1 and CDR2 (germline): SGDLS, YYNGEE. The CDR3 is made up of 15 amino acids. Trimming removed 3 bases from V and 1 base from J, with 13 bases in between. DNA for the CDR3: TGTGCCAGCAGCGCCACAGGCACGGGGAACACTGAAGCTTTCTTT. This sequence encodes CASSATGTGNTEAFF.

The chain couples TRBV29-1 to TRBJ2-1; a weak D match, TRBD1 (7 bases). This CDR3 comprises 18 residues. CDR1 is SQVTM, CDR2 ANQGSEA, per germline. V lost 2 bases and J 4 bases, leaving 24 bases between the germline ends. CDR3 sequence: CSVELPWAGTDRYNEQFF. Here the CDR3 DNA reads TGCAGCGTTGAACTCCCCTGGGCGGGGACAGACAGATACAATGAGCAGTTCTTC.

This clonotype was detected a few times. J is TRBJ2-3 and V is TRBV20-1; a weak D match, TRBD2 (6 bases). V was cut by 3 bases and J by 6 bases, with 10 bases left in between. Germline V lookup: CDR1 DFQATT, CDR2 SNEGSKA (reference sequence). There are 12 residues in the CDR3. The CDR3 DNA sequence: TGCAGTGCTAGGACTCTAGCGGATACGCAGTATTTT. Protein: CSARTLADTQYF.

The chain uses TRBV20-1 and TRBJ2-1, with 9 bases aligning to TRBD1. J gave up 6 bases and V 1 base, and 10 bases lay outside the gene matches. The CDR3 spans 16 residues. Germline assignment: CDR1 DFQATT and CDR2 SNEGSKA (reference sequence). The CDR3, as DNA: TGCAGTGCTAGAGCATTGGACAGGGGATCGATCAATGAGCAGTTCTTC. Its protein product is CSARALDRGSINEQFF.

The chain uses TRBV29-1 and TRBJ2-7; tentatively, D is TRBD1 (6 bases). CDR1 and CDR2 from the germline V gene are SQVTM and ANQGSEA. The CDR3 totals 14 residues. Trimming took 4 bases from V and 0 from J, leaving 13 bases between them. The CDR3: CSVVDSGSSYEQYF. The CDR3, as DNA: TGCAGCGTTGTGGACAGCGGCAGCTCCTACGAGCAGTACTTC.

This clonotype showed up many times. The rearrangement uses TRBV7-9 and TRBJ2-3; D remains unclear. The CDR3 totals 14 residues. Trimming removed 0 bases from V and 2 bases from J, with 6 bases in between. CDR1 is SEHNR and CDR2 is FQNEAQ in the germline V gene (reference sequence). The CDR3 DNA sequence: TGTGCCAGCAGCTTAGCTAGCTCCACAGATACGCAGTATTTT. Its translation is CASSLASSTDTQYF.

This clonotype was picked up many times. The chain carries TRBV9 and TRBJ2-5; 8 positions match TRBD1. From germline, CDR1 is SGDLS and CDR2 YYNGEE. This CDR3 is built from 18 residues. The J segment lost 4 bases and the V segment lost 1 base, leaving 15 bases of the junction unmatched. CDR3 region: CASSVTVRTGSEVETQYF. In DNA, the CDR3 is TGTGCCAGCAGCGTAACCGTTCGGACAGGGAGTGAAGTAGAGACCCAGTACTTC.

This clonotype has just a few counts. The chain has TRBV27 and TRBJ2-7, with D tentatively TRBD2 (5 bases). Germline V gives CDR1 MNHEY, CDR2 SMNVEV (reference sequence). This CDR3 is built from 15 residues. The V end was cut by 4 bases, the J end by 4 bases, with 17 bases between. The CDR3 DNA sequence: TGTGCCAGCAGTTCGCCCCGCATACGAGGGTACGAGCAGTACTTC. It encodes CASSSPRIRGYEQYF.

The V gene is TRBV5-5, the J gene TRBJ2-3; 7 bases align to TRBD2. The CDR3 contains 17 residues. Germline V CDR1 and CDR2: SGHKS, YYEKEE (reference sequence). The V segment lost 4 bases and the J segment 0 bases; nucleotides outside the gene matches: 11. Here the CDR3 DNA reads TGTGCCAGCAGCAAAACCTCTAGCGGCTTCAGCACAGATACGCAGTATTTT. Protein sequence: CASSKTSSGFSTDTQYF.

CDR3 sequence reads: CATSDITDSETQYF. The CDR3 nucleotides read TGTGCCACCAGTGATATAACGGATTCGGAGACCCAGTACTTC. This chain connects TRBV24-1 to TRBJ2-5, with D hard to call. V was shortened by 3 bases and J by 5 bases, with 12 bases between the two germline ends. The CDR3 sequence is 14 residues long. CDR1 KGHDR and CDR2 SFDVKD come from the germline V gene.

This clonotype has a count of ten or more. This chain connects TRBV12-3 or TRBV12-4 to TRBJ2-7, with 8 bases fitting TRBD2. This CDR3 spans 15 amino acids. V trimming: 5 bases; J trimming: 3 bases; junction bases outside the gene matches: 9. In nucleotides, the CDR3 is TGTGCCAGCAGTCTTGGAGCGGGAGCTTTCTACGAGCAGTACTTC. Residues: CASSLGAGAFYEQYF.

This clonotype came up a few times. V and J are TRBV7-3 and TRBJ2-1, with a possible D match to TRBD1 (6 bases). This CDR3 contains 13 residues. CDR1 is SGHTA, CDR2 FQGTGA, per germline. V lost 0 bases, J lost 14 bases, and 14 bases lay in between. The CDR3 is CASSLTQGAGKFF. DNA for the CDR3: TGTGCCAGCAGCTTAACACAGGGCGCTGGGAAGTTCTTC.

This clonotype was counted between two and nine times. V is TRBV30 and J is TRBJ1-2, with D possibly being TRBD1 (5 bases). Per germline, CDR1 GTSNPN and CDR2 SVGIG (reference sequence). The ends were cut back, 3 bases at V and 4 bases at J, with 15 bases in the middle. This CDR3 contains 14 residues. In DNA, the CDR3 is TGTGCCTGGAGCCGCGGGGCGCGGGGCTATGGCTACACCTTC. Translation gives CAWSRGARGYGYTF.

This clonotype was observed a few times. The chain employs TRBV30 and TRBJ1-6; TRBD1 agrees at 7 bases. V lost 4 bases and J lost 3; bases outside the gene matches: 6. The CDR3 is 15 amino acids. The germline gives CDR1 GTSNPN, CDR2 SVGIG (reference sequence). The CDR3 loop is CAWKTGYGYNSPLHF. The CDR3 DNA sequence: TGTGCCTGGAAGACAGGGTACGGCTATAATTCACCCCTCCACTTT.

This clonotype was seen only a few times. The chain couples TRBV11-2 to TRBJ2-7; D not certain. Germline CDR1 is SGHAT and CDR2 is FQNNGV. V lost 6 bases to trimming and J lost 3 bases, with 12 bases between them. CDR3 length equals 13 residues. CDR3 sequence: CASSSRRLYEQYF. CDR3 in DNA: TGTGCCAGCAGTTCCAGACGACTCTACGAGCAGTACTTC.

This clonotype was counted only a few times. The chain joins TRBV10-3 to TRBJ1-1; unclear D gene. CDR1 ENHRY and CDR2 SYGVKD come from the germline V gene. The CDR3 consists of 12 residues. V was pared by 4 bases and J by 5 bases, with 8 bases between. The CDR3 nucleotides are TGTGCCATCAGTGCGATTCCAACTGAAGCTTTCTTT. Protein: CAISAIPTEAFF.

The chain combines TRBV19 with TRBJ1-5, with no clear D. The germline V and J ends were trimmed by 5 bases and 7 bases, with 12 bases remaining between them. CDR3 length: 13 amino acids. Germline CDR1 reads LNHDA; CDR2 reads SQIVND (reference sequence). The chain's CDR3 is CASSYRRSQPQHF. In DNA form, the CDR3 reads TGTGCCAGTAGTTACCGACGGAGCCAGCCCCAGCATTTT.

The V call is TRBV5-1, the J call TRBJ2-1; 14 bases match TRBD2. This CDR3 has 15 amino acids. Per the germline V gene, CDR1 is SGHRS and CDR2 is YFSETQ. V was pared by 6 bases and J by 9 bases, with 8 bases of the junction left unmatched. The CDR3 DNA reads as TGCGCCAGCACCCGAACCGGGACTAGCGGGAGTGAGCAGTTCTTC. This sequence encodes CASTRTGTSGSEQFF.

This rearrangement joins TRBV5-1 to TRBJ1-1, with 10 positions matching TRBD1. CDR3 length: 16 amino acids. Germline CDR1 SGHRS, CDR2 YFSETQ. J gave up 7 bases and V 4 bases, and 13 bases lay outside the gene matches. As DNA, the CDR3 is TGCGCCAGCAGCCCCGGGACAGGGGTTCGCCCGGGTGAAGCTTTCTTT. Its protein is CASSPGTGVRPGEAFF.

This chain connects TRBV7-2 to TRBJ2-5; 8 nucleotides align to TRBD1. This CDR3 spans 14 amino acids. Germline loops: CDR1 SGHTA, CDR2 FQGNSA. With V trimmed by 5 bases and J by 4 bases, 6 bases remained unmatched. As DNA, the CDR3 is TGTGCCAGCAGCGGAAGACAGGGGCGAGAGACCCAGTACTTC. It codes for CASSGRQGRETQYF. Based on the CDR3 plus reference TRBV7-2 and TRBJ2-5, the full variable domain is GAGVSQSPSNKVTEKGKDVELRCDPISGHTALYWYRQSLGQGLEFLIYFQGNSAPDKSGLPSDRFSAERTGGSVSTLTIQRTQQEDSAVYLCASSGRQGRETQYFGPGTRLLVL.

This clonotype was observed a handful of times. The rearrangement links TRBV4-1 to TRBJ1-1; maybe TRBD1 (5 bases). Germline CDR1 and CDR2: MGHRA and YSYEKL. V lost 0 bases and J 6 bases, leaving 8 bases between the germline ends. The CDR3 totals 13 residues. The CDR3 DNA reads as TGCGCCAGCAGCCAAGAGAGGGGCGCTGAAGCTTTCTTT. Amino acid sequence: CASSQERGAEAFF.

There are a few counts of this clonotype. This chain links TRBV19 with TRBJ1-1; TRBD1 is a possible D gene (5 bases). Germline CDR1 is LNHDA and CDR2 is SQIVND (reference sequence). CDR3 size: 14 residues. V lost 3 bases and J 5 bases, leaving 13 bases between the germline ends. CDR3 sequence (DNA): TGTGCCAGTAGTATGTATGGGGGTTGGACTGAAGCTTTCTTT. It translates to CASSMYGGWTEAFF. Complete variable domain (other parts from reference TRBV19 and TRBJ1-1): DGGITQSPKYLFRKEGQNVTLSCEQNLNHDAMYWYRQDPGQGLRLIYYSQIVNDFQKGDIAEGYSVSREKKESFPLTVTSAQKNPTAFYLCASSMYGGWTEAFFGQGTRLTVV.

V is TRBV6-5 and J is TRBJ2-7; D tentatively fits TRBD1 or TRBD2 (6 bases each). The CDR3 has 17 amino acids. The V end lost 4 bases, the J end lost 3 bases, and 22 bases lay between the germline ends. The germline gives CDR1 MNHEY, CDR2 SVGAGI. This CDR3 reads CASSSGDLGSGHYEQYF. The CDR3 DNA follows: TGTGCCAGCAGTTCGGGGGATCTAGGCTCGGGACACTACGAGCAGTACTTC.